This T cell receptor beta chain was sequenced for a study of early T cells in non-severe SARS-CoV-2 infection (dated by TCRdb to the early 2020s). Turning to the overall study: Bulk RNA from unsorted whole blood was used for TCR sequencing, so alpha and beta chains could not be paired. What the study reported, not specific to this receptor: VDJdb matching was skewed toward anti-spike CD8 responses, so virus-specific expansions were likely underestimated and private and CD4 specificities were missed.

V was cut back by 1 base and J by 9 bases, leaving a gap of 15 bases between them. Reading from cysteine to phenylalanine, the CDR3 counts 14 amino acids. Just the 42-base CDR3 DNA is kept, in frame starting at base 1. Library generation was performed with 5' RACE. The sequencer was a NextSeq 500. To correct for sequencing error and PCR bias, the TCR library protocol tagged individual cDNA molecules with unique molecular identifiers. Both TCR alpha and beta chains were sequenced, and tight co-correlation was observed between alpha and beta sequence abundances in each sample. The study's processing was this. Decombinator V4 was used to annotate the V gene, J gene and CDR3 of the TCR sequences. Expanded TCRs were defined as changing significantly between any two time points under a Poisson model with p below 0.0001. TCR abundances were normalised to the total number of TCRs sequenced in each sample and reported as counts per million. MAIT TCRs were defined by TRAV1-2 paired with TRAJ12, TRAJ20 or TRAJ33, and iNKT TCRs by TRAV10 paired with TRAJ18. VDJdb, accessed 1 November 2021, was searched for CMV, EBV and SARS-CoV-2 annotated TCRs, excluding TCRs annotated for multiple antigens. TCRdb cleaned the public reads at Q25 with fastp, built clones with MiXCR and kept in-frame beta chains. Each record represents a unique CDR3 protein, reported with the most common genes and DNA among its rows. These V and J calls are TCRdb output, not the study's own analysis. Present in this sample are 20,000 to 25,000 distinct CDR3 sequences, more than 3.5% of which were seen just once. The biggest ten clones account for 7.8% of the sample.

The study was a case-control design nested within a healthcare worker cohort in London, UK, with weekly nasopharyngeal swab PCR tests and blood sampling. Between 23 and 31 March 2020, the week of the UK lockdown, healthcare workers were enrolled and then followed up weekly for as long as 16 weeks. This clonotype has ten or more counts. The target of this receptor is not known. Base qualities are not at hand, and no much larger clone is one base apart. Source material: whole blood. The TCR originated in an adult who was a healthcare worker with PCR-confirmed SARS-CoV-2 infection or an uninfected control (not recorded which). Recombination joined TRBV12-3 or TRBV12-4 with TRBJ1-1, with the D segment identity uncertain. Read as DNA, the sequence is TGTGCCAGCAGTTTAGAAGAGGGTCACAACAAAGCTTTCTTT. Its translation reads: CASSLEEGHNKAFF.